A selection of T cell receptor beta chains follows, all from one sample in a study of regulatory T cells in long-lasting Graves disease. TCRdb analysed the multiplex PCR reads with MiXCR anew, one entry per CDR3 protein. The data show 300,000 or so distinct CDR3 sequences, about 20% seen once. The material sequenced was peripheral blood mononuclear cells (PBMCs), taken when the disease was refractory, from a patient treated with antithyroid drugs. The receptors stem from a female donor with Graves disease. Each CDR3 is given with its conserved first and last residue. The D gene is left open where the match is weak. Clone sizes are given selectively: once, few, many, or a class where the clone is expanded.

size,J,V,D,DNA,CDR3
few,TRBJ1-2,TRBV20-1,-,TGCAGTGCTAGAGGGGGACTTACTAACTATGGCTACACCTTC,CSARGGLTNYGYTF
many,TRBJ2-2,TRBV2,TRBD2,TGTGCCAGCACACTAGCGCATACGGGCACCGGGGAGCTGTTTTTT,CASTLAHTGTGELFF
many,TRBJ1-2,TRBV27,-,TGTGCCAGCAGTCCGCTTATCAACTATGGCTACACCTTC,CASSPLINYGYTF
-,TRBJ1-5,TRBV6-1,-,TGTGCCAGCAATGACCGGGACACCATCAATCAGCCCCAGCATTTT,CASNDRDTINQPQHF
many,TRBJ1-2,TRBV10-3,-,TGTGCCATCAGTGAGTCTGGGTATACTGATTTTACCCGACTCTATGGCTACACCTTC,CAISESGYTDFTRLYGYTF
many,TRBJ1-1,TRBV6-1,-,TGTGCCAGCAGTGAATTGCGTGGGGCTGTCACTGAAGCTTTCTTT,CASSELRGAVTEAFF
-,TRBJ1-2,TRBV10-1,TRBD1,TGCGCCAGCAGTGGACGGGACAGGGGGACTAACTATGGCCACACCTTC,CASSGRDRGTNYGHTF
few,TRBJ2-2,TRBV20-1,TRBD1,TGCAGTGCTAGAGGGCCCCTTAGACAGGGGAACACCGGGGAGCTGTTTTTT,CSARGPLRQGNTGELFF
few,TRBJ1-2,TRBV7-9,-,TGTGCCAGCAGTCTCGGCAGGGGCCATGGCTACACCTTC,CASSLGRGHGYTF
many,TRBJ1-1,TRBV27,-,TGTGCCAGCAGTTTTCAGGGGAGGACCACTGAAGCTTTCTTT,CASSFQGRTTEAFF
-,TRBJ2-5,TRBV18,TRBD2,TGTGCCAGCTCACTTCCCGGGAGGGACTACGTTAAAGAGACCCAGTACTTC,CASSLPGRDYVKETQYF
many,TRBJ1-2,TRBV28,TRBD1,TGTGCCAGCAGTTCCCCGGACAGGACTGGCTACACCTTC,CASSSPDRTGYTF
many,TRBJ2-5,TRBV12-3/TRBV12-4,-,TGTGCCAGCAGTTTATCCCCTGGGAGACTGACATCCCAGCAAGAGACCCAGTACTTC,CASSLSPGRLTSQQETQYF
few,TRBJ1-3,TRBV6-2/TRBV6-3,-,TGTGCCAGCAGTTTCAGGGCAAACACCATATATTTT,CASSFRANTIYF
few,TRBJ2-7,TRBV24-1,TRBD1,TGTGCCACCAGTGCAGGGGGCCGGTACGAGCAGTACTTC,CATSAGGRYEQYF
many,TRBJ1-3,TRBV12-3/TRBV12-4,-,TGTGCCAGCAGTTATCGCATCTCTGGAAACACCATATATTTT,CASSYRISGNTIYF
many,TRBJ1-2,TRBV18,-,TGTGCCAGCTCACCGGCCGTGGACTATGGCTACACCTTC,CASSPAVDYGYTF
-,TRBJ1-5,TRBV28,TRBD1,TGTGCCAGCAGTACTTACAGGGGGCTCGGCAATCAGCCCCAGCATTTT,CASSTYRGLGNQPQHF
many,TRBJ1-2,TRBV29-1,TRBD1,TGCAGCGTTGGAGGGGACAGGGGTCTCTATGGCTACACCTTC,CSVGGDRGLYGYTF
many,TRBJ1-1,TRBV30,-,TGTGCCTGGAACCCCGGGGACGGGGACACTGAAGCTTTCTTT,CAWNPGDGDTEAFF
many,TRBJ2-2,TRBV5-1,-,TGCGCCAGCAGGGCCAACACCGGGGAGCTGTTTTTT,CASRANTGELFF